Shown below are 27 T cell receptor beta chains from a single sample sequenced in a study of control samples from healthy donors and cancer patients. TCRdb keeps only in-frame clones here, not all; method: immunoSEQ multiplex PCR. The sample has some 67,000 clones, more than 70% seen once; the top ten hold 2% to 2.5%. The sequenced material came from PBMCs. The receptors come from a woman aged 50 to 60 with head and neck cancer.

This chain connects TRBV28 to TRBJ1-5; TRBD1 agrees at 10 bases. From germline, CDR1 is MDHEN and CDR2 SYDVKM. CDR3 length: 16 residues. V shed 5 bases, J shed 1 base, and the junction held 5 bases outside the gene matches. The CDR3 DNA reads as TGTGCCAGCAGTAGTTGGACAGGGGGAAGCAATCAGCCCCAGCATTTT. It yields the protein CASSSWTGGSNQPQHF.

The chain is built from TRBV6-6 and TRBJ2-2; D may be TRBD1 or TRBD2 (5 bases each). The ends were cut back, 7 bases at V and 0 bases at J, with 15 bases in the middle. CDR1 is MNHNY and CDR2 is SVGAGI in the germline V gene (reference sequence). The CDR3 is 16 amino acids. CDR3 sequence: CASTRGAPPNTGELFF. In nucleotides, the CDR3 is TGTGCCAGCACCCGAGGGGCCCCCCCGAACACCGGGGAGCTGTTTTTT.

CDR3 DNA: TGTGCCAGCAGCTTAAATAACCCCCGGCGGGGGAATTCACCCCTCCACTTT. This encodes CASSLNNPRRGNSPLHF. The chain is built from TRBV7-2 and TRBJ1-6, with D perhaps matching TRBD1 (5 bases). The ends were cut back, 2 bases at V and 7 bases at J, with 18 bases in the middle. CDR1 and CDR2 (germline): SGHTA, FQGNSA. CDR3 length equals 17 residues.

This clone was found once. V usage is TRBV5-1 and J usage is TRBJ2-1, with 7 nucleotides matching TRBD1. Trimming cost V 4 bases and J 6 bases; bases outside gene matches: 13. Germline CDR1 SGHRS, CDR2 YFSETQ. The CDR3 length is 16 residues. CDR3 residues: CASSPDRAFRGNEQFF. The CDR3 nucleotides are TGCGCCAGCAGCCCCGACAGGGCCTTTAGGGGCAATGAGCAGTTCTTC.

This clone was counted only a few times. J is TRBJ2-1 and V is TRBV2, with D perhaps matching TRBD2 (5 bases). The length of the CDR3 is 15 residues. Germline V gives CDR1 SNHLY, CDR2 FYNNEI. V shed 6 bases and J shed 8 bases, with 20 bases lying between them. The CDR3 bases are TGTGCCAGCAGAGGAGGCACGATCCCCTTAGATGAGCAGTTCTTC. Its protein is CASRGGTIPLDEQFF.

The chain recombines TRBV14 with TRBJ2-1; 10 bases match TRBD1. V lost 4 bases, J lost 9 bases, and 6 bases stayed unmatched. CDR3 length: 14 amino acids. The germline V gene has CDR1 SGHDN and CDR2 FVKESK. The CDR3 loop is CASSRDRGFGEQFF. CDR3 coding DNA: TGTGCCAGCAGCCGGGACAGGGGTTTCGGTGAGCAGTTCTTC.

J is TRBJ1-2 and V is TRBV6-1, with D possibly TRBD1 on 5 matching bases. The CDR3 spans 15 residues. CDR1 and CDR2 (germline): MNHNS, SASEGT. Trimming took off 3 bases at V and 4 bases at J, with 15 bases between the two ends. The CDR3 DNA sequence: TGTGCCAGCAGTGATAGGGGCTCTTCTGCCTATGGCTACACCTTC. Encoded protein: CASSDRGSSAYGYTF.

V is TRBV5-6 and J is TRBJ1-3; D not resolved. Looked up from germline, CDR1 is SGHDT and CDR2 is YYEEEE. This CDR3 has 14 amino acids. V lost 8 bases, J lost 1 base, and 13 bases lay in between. CDR3 bases: TGTGCCAGTGGGGAGGCGAATTCTGGAAACACCATATATTTT. Residues: CASGEANSGNTIYF.

This clone has just a few counts. The gene calls are TRBV5-4 and TRBJ1-2; D is unclear. Trimming took 1 base from V and 2 from J, leaving 21 bases between them. The CDR3 has 18 amino acids. Germline lookup yields CDR1 SGHNT and CDR2 YYREEE (reference sequence). CDR3 in DNA: TGTGCCAGCAGCTTGTGGAGGGCGGACCGCTCTACAAACTATGGCTACACCTTC. Protein product: CASSLWRADRSTNYGYTF.

The rearrangement joins TRBV5-1 to TRBJ1-3; 9 nucleotides line up with TRBD1. Germline V gene lookup returns CDR1 SGHRS and CDR2 YFSETQ. This CDR3 has 18 residues. V was clipped by 4 bases and J by 1 base; unmatched bases: 12. CDR3 amino acids: CASSPSPPGQGSGNTIYF. The CDR3 bases are TGCGCCAGCAGCCCGAGTCCACCGGGACAGGGTTCTGGAAACACCATATATTTT.

The chain has TRBV18 and TRBJ2-3; a weak D match, TRBD1 (6 bases). CDR3 length: 18 amino acids. Germline V gene data show CDR1 as KGHSH and CDR2 as LQKENI. Trimming removed 2 bases from V and 5 bases from J, with 23 bases in between. CDR3 nucleotides: TGTGCCAGCTCACCAAATCCCCCTTCAGGGGCGCGTGGAGATACGCAGTATTTT. Its protein is CASSPNPPSGARGDTQYF.

The CDR3 DNA reads TGCAGCGCTGAGGAGGGGGAGCAGTACTTC. Its protein product is CSAEEGEQYF. The V call is TRBV29-1, the J call TRBJ2-7, with D perhaps TRBD2 (6 bases). The V gene's germline CDR1 is SQVTM and CDR2 ANQGSEA. The V gene lost 7 bases and the J gene lost 7 bases, with 11 bases spanning the gap. The CDR3 is made up of 10 amino acids.

The V call is TRBV5-1, the J call TRBJ1-1, with 11 nucleotides matching TRBD1. The germline V gene encodes CDR1 SGHRS and CDR2 YFSETQ. The junction had 17 bases not matched to a gene; V was cut back by 4 bases and J by 3 bases. The CDR3 contains 19 residues. The CDR3: CASSPPGGTGGIGDTEAFF. The CDR3 DNA sequence: TGCGCCAGCAGCCCACCCGGTGGGACAGGGGGTATTGGAGACACTGAAGCTTTCTTT.

This chain links TRBV27 with TRBJ2-7; D unclear. V lost 7 bases and J lost 4, with 8 bases in between. The CDR3 sequence is 11 residues long. CDR1 and CDR2 from the germline V gene are MNHEY and SMNVEV (reference sequence). This CDR3 is CASKPRYEQYF. CDR3 nucleotides: TGTGCCAGCAAACCCCGTTACGAGCAGTACTTC.

The chain employs TRBV5-5 and TRBJ1-2; D gene ambiguous. CDR3 length equals 15 residues. Germline V gives CDR1 SGHKS, CDR2 YYEKEE (reference sequence). Trimming shortened V by 3 bases and J by 4 bases, and 16 bases separated the two germline ends. The CDR3, as DNA: TGTGCCAGCAGCTCTCCTATAGGGTCGGCCTATGGCTACACCTTC. Translating gives CASSSPIGSAYGYTF.

The chain carries TRBV10-2 and TRBJ2-7, with D tentatively TRBD1 or TRBD2 (5 bases each). The CDR3 covers 15 residues. Germline V CDR1 and CDR2: WSHSY, SAAADI. Between the trimmed V and J ends, which lost 3 bases and 5 bases, there was a span of 17 bases. The CDR3, as DNA: TGCGCCAGCAGTGACCGGGGACCCAGAGAAGACGAGCAGTACTTC. Protein: CASSDRGPREDEQYF.

This chain joins TRBV5-8 and TRBJ1-1, with TRBD1 matching over 9 bases. The CDR3 contains 16 residues. Germline CDR1 SGHTS, CDR2 YDEGEE. Trimming removed 2 bases from V and 1 base from J; junction bases left unmatched: 6. The DNA for the CDR3 is TGTGCCAGCAGCTTAAAAACAGGGGGCCCGAACACTGAAGCTTTCTTT. It codes for CASSLKTGGPNTEAFF.

This clone is a singleton in its sample. The chain joins TRBV4-1 to TRBJ2-5; tentatively, D is TRBD2 (6 bases). Trimming shortened V by 4 bases and J by 5 bases, and 17 bases separated the two germline ends. Germline assignment: CDR1 MGHRA and CDR2 YSYEKL. CDR3 length: 15 amino acids. CDR3 in DNA: TGCGCCAGCAGCCCGCTGTTCGGGACTGGGGAGACCCAGTACTTC. Its translation: CASSPLFGTGETQYF.

This chain links TRBV9 with TRBJ1-6; D is ambiguous. Trimming pared 6 bases from V and 8 bases from J, leaving 15 bases between. The CDR3 runs to 14 residues. Germline V lookup: CDR1 SGDLS, CDR2 YYNGEE. The CDR3 nucleotides read TGTGCCAGCACCCTCGGACCGGCGGATTCACCCCTCCACTTT. Amino acid sequence: CASTLGPADSPLHF.

The chain is built from TRBV7-9 and TRBJ2-7; a possible D gene is TRBD1 (5 bases). This CDR3 spans 13 amino acids. With 2 bases removed from V and 5 bases from J, the gap between germline ends came to 10 bases. The germline gives CDR1 SEHNR, CDR2 FQNEAQ (reference sequence). The CDR3 loop is CASSLRQGHEQYF. In DNA form, the CDR3 reads TGTGCCAGCAGCTTAAGGCAGGGTCACGAGCAGTACTTC.

The chain recombines TRBV10-3 with TRBJ1-1, with D perhaps matching TRBD1 (5 bases). The germline gives CDR1 ENHRY, CDR2 SYGVKD. The CDR3 is made up of 13 amino acids. V lost 6 bases, J lost 1 base, and 9 bases lay in between. In nucleotides, the CDR3 is TGTGCCATCAGCAGAACAGGGAACACTGAAGCTTTCTTT. Translation: CAISRTGNTEAFF.

The chain carries TRBV6-1 and TRBJ1-4, with a possible D match to TRBD1 (5 bases). The CDR3 is 14 residues long. Germline assignment: CDR1 MNHNS and CDR2 SASEGT. The V end was cut by 1 base, the J end by 7 bases, with 10 bases between. CDR3 in DNA: TGTGCCAGCAGTGAAGGGGCAGGGAGTGAAAAACTGTTTTTT. This sequence encodes CASSEGAGSEKLFF.

DNA for the CDR3: TGTGCCAGCAGTTACTTTGGGGGGTCCAACACTGAAGCTTTCTTT. It is translated as CASSYFGGSNTEAFF. The V gene is TRBV6-5, the J gene TRBJ1-1, with D perhaps TRBD1 (5 bases). The CDR3 is made up of 15 amino acids. Germline lookup yields CDR1 MNHEY and CDR2 SVGAGI. The V end was cut by 1 base, the J end by 2 bases, with 11 bases between.

This clone was detected a few times. The chain is built from TRBV28 and TRBJ1-4, with a tentative D call TRBD1 (6 bases). Trimming removed 3 bases from V and 2 bases from J, with 10 bases in between. The V gene's germline CDR1 is MDHEN and CDR2 SYDVKM. The CDR3 runs 15 residues. CDR3 in DNA: TGTGCCAGCAGTTTCCCCCAGGGGACTAATGAAAAACTGTTTTTT. This gives the protein CASSFPQGTNEKLFF.

This clone was recorded only once. The V and J genes are TRBV5-4 and TRBJ2-7; no clear D gene. Trimming stripped 1 base from V and 7 bases from J, with 12 bases between. The CDR3 consists of 13 residues. Germline-derived CDR1 and CDR2 are SGHNT and YYREEE (reference sequence). CDR3 bases: TGTGCCAGCAGCTTGAAGGTGGGATCTGAGCAGTACTTC. As protein: CASSLKVGSEQYF.

The genes are TRBV7-2 and TRBJ1-4, with a weak D call TRBD1 (5 bases). The CDR3 spans 15 residues. Trimming pared 0 bases from V and 5 bases from J, leaving 10 bases between. Germline CDR1 reads SGHTA; CDR2 reads FQGNSA. Here the CDR3 DNA reads TGTGCCAGCAGCTTAGCGTTGTCAGGGAATGAAAAACTGTTTTTT. Its protein is CASSLALSGNEKLFF.

This clone was picked up a small number of times. This rearrangement joins TRBV7-2 to TRBJ1-3; weak D call: TRBD1 (5 bases). This CDR3 contains 16 residues. V shed 5 bases and J shed 1 base, with 15 bases lying between them. The germline gives CDR1 SGHTA, CDR2 FQGNSA. The CDR3 DNA is TGTGCCAGCAGCCCCTGGGCCGGGGGGTCTGGAAACACCATATATTTT. Translation: CASSPWAGGSGNTIYF.